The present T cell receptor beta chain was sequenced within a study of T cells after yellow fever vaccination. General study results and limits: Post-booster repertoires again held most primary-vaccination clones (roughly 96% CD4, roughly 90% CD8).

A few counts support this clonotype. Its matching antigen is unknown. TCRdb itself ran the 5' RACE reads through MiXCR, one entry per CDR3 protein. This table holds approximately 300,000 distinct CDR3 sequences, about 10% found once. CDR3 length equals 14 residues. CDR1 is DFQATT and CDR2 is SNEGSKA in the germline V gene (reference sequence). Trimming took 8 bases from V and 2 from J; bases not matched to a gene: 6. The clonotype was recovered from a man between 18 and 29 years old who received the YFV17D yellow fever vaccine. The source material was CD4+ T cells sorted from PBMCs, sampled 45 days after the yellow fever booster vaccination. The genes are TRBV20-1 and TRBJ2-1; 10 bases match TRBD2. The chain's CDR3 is CSLPLAGAYNEQFF. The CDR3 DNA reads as TGCAGTCTCCCCCTAGCGGGGGCCTACAATGAGCAGTTCTTC.